This T cell receptor beta chain was documented in a study of T cells after yellow fever vaccination. Study observations and caveats: A small proportion of clonotypes was detected in both the CD4 and CD8 compartments.

The CDR3 totals 15 residues. V shed 6 bases and J 4 bases; nucleotides not matched to a gene: 6. Germline CDR1 reads MNHNS; CDR2 reads SASEGT. Production of TCR cDNA was by 5'RACE template switching, which also added a universal primer site and UMIs. TCRdb passed the 5' RACE reads through MiXCR, listing each CDR3 protein once. The profile shows 120,000 to 150,000 distinct CDR3 sequences, 7.7% of them singletons. This clonotype was recorded many times. What it binds is unknown. The source material was CD4+ T cells sorted from PBMCs, sampled 5 days after the yellow fever booster vaccination. The sequence derives from a man aged 25 to 40 who received the YFV17D yellow fever vaccine. The rearrangement links TRBV6-1 to TRBJ2-1, with 10 bases identical to TRBD2. CDR3 in amino acids: CASSPSGSKYNEQFF. CDR3 sequence (DNA): TGTGCCAGCAGCCCTAGCGGGAGTAAGTACAATGAGCAGTTCTTC.